This T cell receptor beta chain was identified in a study of PD-L1 blockade in urothelial cancer. Overall study: The median T cell count in blood samples was 141,255.

The CDR3 is 12 residues long. The time point is: pretreatment peripheral blood. Sampling of each patient yielded between 1 and 8 specimens, collected pretreatment and on-treatment. The data were produced by immunoSEQ multiplex PCR, yet TCRdb's version contains in-frame clones alone and is incomplete. The sample contains over 65,000 clones, under 90% of which appear only once. This sequence was found in a man in his 70s with urothelial cancer. This chain uses TRBV21-1 with TRBJ1-2; the D segment call TRBD1 is taken from the table without a DNA check. TRBV21-1 is a listed pseudogene. The source material was PBMCs, sampled around atezolizumab (anti-PD-L1) treatment. CDR3 region: CAPDRDNYGYTF. As DNA, the CDR3 is TGTGCCCCGGACAGGGACAACTATGGCTACACCTTC.